Listed below are T cell receptor beta chains from one sample, sequenced in a study of identical twins. MiXCR was run by TCRdb on the 5' RACE reads, yielding one entry per CDR3 protein. The data contain hundreds of thousands of distinct CDR3 sequences, roughly a quarter of them singletons. These same data were also listed under a study on T cells expressing NK-cell markers.

The sample was CD4+ T cells sorted from blood. These receptors were collected from a woman aged 18-29 years in good health. Each CDR3 is given with its conserved first and last residue. The D gene is left open where the match is weak. Only some rows state a clone size, as once, few, many or a class for expanded clones.

j_call	clone_size	v_call	d_call	cdr3_nt	cdr3_aa
TRBJ2-5	many	TRBV25-1	-	TGTGCCAGCAGTGAAGAGAGCCAAGAGACCCAGTACTTC	CASSEESQETQYF
TRBJ1-1	-	TRBV12-3/TRBV12-4	-	TGTGCCAGCAGTTTAGGAGGGGAGGGCACTGAAGCTTTCTTT	CASSLGGEGTEAFF
TRBJ1-1	many	TRBV5-1	-	TGCGCCAGCAGCCCTACAGTCGCCACTGAAGCTTTCTTT	CASSPTVATEAFF
TRBJ2-5	few	TRBV24-1	-	TGTGCCACCAGTGACACTACAACAGGCCAGGAGACCCAGTACTTC	CATSDTTTGQETQYF
TRBJ2-1	-	TRBV6-4	TRBD1	TGTGCCAGCAGTGAGACAGGGAGCCTGAATGAGCAGTTCTTC	CASSETGSLNEQFF
TRBJ1-1	few	TRBV12-3/TRBV12-4	TRBD1	TGTGCCAGCAGTGGGGACAGGGTAGGGACTGAAGCTTTCTTT	CASSGDRVGTEAFF
TRBJ2-1	few	TRBV7-2	-	TGTGCCAGCAGCTTATTTGGGGGATCCTACAATGAGCAGTTCTTC	CASSLFGGSYNEQFF
TRBJ2-2	-	TRBV6-1	-	TGTGCCAGCAGCGGACTGCAGAGTGGGATTACGAACACCGGGGAGCTGTTTTTT	CASSGLQSGITNTGELFF
TRBJ2-7	once	TRBV10-3	-	TGTGCCATCGGTTGGGCCCCGTCCTACGAGCAGTACTTC	CAIGWAPSYEQYF
TRBJ2-7	-	TRBV5-1	-	TGCGCCAGCAGCTTGACGGCATCCGGATGGAGAGAGCAGTACTTC	CASSLTASGWREQYF
TRBJ2-5	few	TRBV7-2	-	TGTGCCAGCAGCTCTCGACGGGGTGTCTTGCGTGAGACCCAGTACTTC	CASSSRRGVLRETQYF
TRBJ2-1	few	TRBV20-1	-	TGCAGTGCTAGTAACAGATACAATGAGCAGTTCTTC	CSASNRYNEQFF
TRBJ2-3	-	TRBV5-6	TRBD1	TGTGCCAGCAGCTTACCGACAGGGGGGGTCTTGCAGTATTTT	CASSLPTGGVLQYF
TRBJ2-7	-	TRBV7-8	TRBD2	TGTGCCAGCAGCTTCCGAAGGACTAGCGGGGGGTCCTACGAGCAGTACTTC	CASSFRRTSGGSYEQYF
TRBJ1-2	-	TRBV12-5	-	TGTGCTAGTGCCCTGAGGTGGGGCTATGGCTACACCTTC	CASALRWGYGYTF
TRBJ2-6	once	TRBV5-1	TRBD1	TGCGCCAGCACCACATCACAGGGGGCGGCTGGGGCCAACGTCCTGACTTTC	CASTTSQGAAGANVLTF
TRBJ1-5	-	TRBV20-1	TRBD1	TGCAGTGCCGCAAGGGGGACAGGGATGGGGGATCAGCCCCAGCATTTT	CSAARGTGMGDQPQHF
TRBJ1-5	-	TRBV5-1	-	TGCGCCAGCAGCTTGGACGGACAGAGCAATCAGCCCCAGCATTTT	CASSLDGQSNQPQHF
TRBJ2-1	-	TRBV29-1	-	TGCAGCGTTGCGGGCGGGGTTCAGCAGTTCTTC	CSVAGGVQQFF
TRBJ2-7	-	TRBV20-1	TRBD1	TGCAGTGCTCCCCGGACAGGTCGGGACGAGCAGTACTTC	CSAPRTGRDEQYF
TRBJ2-1	few	TRBV12-3/TRBV12-4	-	TGTGCCAGCAGCTTCAGGGACAACAATGAGCAGTTCTTC	CASSFRDNNEQFF
TRBJ2-1	-	TRBV5-1	TRBD2	TGCGCCAGCAGCTGGGGACTAGTCCTCAATGAGCAGTTCTTC	CASSWGLVLNEQFF
TRBJ2-6	-	TRBV12-5	-	TGTGCTAGTGGTTTGGTACAGGTCTTTGCACAAGGGGCCAACGTCCTGACTTTC	CASGLVQVFAQGANVLTF
TRBJ2-3	-	TRBV10-1	TRBD2	TGCGCCAGCAGTGAGATTAGCGGGAGTCCAGGGTTAGGCACAGATACGCAGTATTTT	CASSEISGSPGLGTDTQYF
TRBJ2-7	-	TRBV27	TRBD2	TGTGCCAGCAGCCCGTATCGGGGAGGGCCGCAAGAGCAGTACTTC	CASSPYRGGPQEQYF